What follows are 11 T cell receptor beta chains derived from one specimen sequenced in a study of PD-L1 blockade in urothelial cancer. Time point defined: peripheral blood 6 weeks after treatment start. Profiling relied on immunoSEQ multiplex PCR, and the TCRdb table lists in-frame clones only, not all of them. The sample has 75,000 to 100,000 clones; 83% are singletons. Sequencing used PBMCs, obtained around atezolizumab (anti-PD-L1) treatment. Source of these receptors: a man in his 70s with urothelial cancer.

The chain has TRBV6-6 and TRBJ1-2; no firm D call. The CDR3 totals 14 residues. V lost 6 bases, J lost 6 bases, and 17 bases lay in between. CDR1 is MNHNY, CDR2 SVGAGI, per germline (reference sequence). The CDR3 reads CASSRSTPGDGYTF. The CDR3 DNA sequence: TGTGCCAGCAGCCGTTCGACACCCGGTGATGGCTACACCTTC.

The rearrangement uses TRBV2 and TRBJ2-6, with 10 nucleotides matching TRBD1. The CDR3 loop spans 16 amino acids. Germline V gives CDR1 SNHLY, CDR2 FYNNEI. V dropped 9 bases and J dropped 0; count of bases not matched to a gene: 5. The CDR3 sequence is CASSRDRGSGANVLTF. The CDR3 nucleotides read TGTGCCAGTTCCCGGGACAGGGGCTCTGGGGCCAACGTCCTGACTTTC.

This clone was found many times. The chain employs TRBV5-1 and TRBJ2-7; D unclear. V lost 5 bases to trimming and J lost 7 bases, with 13 bases between them. This CDR3 is 12 amino acids long. The germline V gene encodes CDR1 SGHRS and CDR2 YFSETQ. The DNA of the CDR3 is TGCGCCAGCAGTTATGCCCTCGGGGAGCAGTACTTC. Translation: CASSYALGEQYF. The full variable domain, with the rest looked up from reference TRBV5-1 and TRBJ2-7, is KAGVTQTPRYLIKTRGQQVTLSCSPISGHRSVSWYQQTPGQGLQFLFEYFSETQRNKGNFPGRFSGRQFSNSRSEMNVSTLELGDSALYLCASSYALGEQYFGPGTRLTVT.

The chain carries TRBV18 and TRBJ1-3, with 7 bases lining up with TRBD1. Looked up from germline, CDR1 is KGHSH and CDR2 is LQKENI. The CDR3 has 17 residues. V lost 3 bases, J lost 2 bases, and 10 bases stayed unmatched. The CDR3 DNA reads as TGTGCCAGCTCACCGTCCAGACAGGGAATCGCTGGAAACACCATATATTTT. Encoded protein: CASSPSRQGIAGNTIYF. Full variable domain (rest looked up from reference TRBV18 and TRBJ1-3): NAGVMQNPRHLVRRRGQEARLRCSPMKGHSHVYWYRQLPEEGLKFMVYLQKENIIDESGMPKERFSAEFPKEGPSILRIQQVVRGDSAAYFCASSPSRQGIAGNTIYFGEGSWLTVV.

This clone was detected once. V and J are TRBV2 and TRBJ2-3; 7 nucleotides agree with TRBD2. This CDR3 is built from 15 residues. CDR1 and CDR2 from the germline V gene are SNHLY and FYNNEI. V gave up 4 bases and J gave up 1 base; unmatched junction bases: 5. The CDR3 spells CASSAVGGGTDTQYF. CDR3 DNA: TGTGCCAGCAGTGCCGTGGGGGGGGGCACAGATACGCAGTATTTT.

The chain combines TRBV12-5 with TRBJ2-5, with TRBD1 identical over 10 bases. Germline CDR1 and CDR2: LGHNT and FRNRAP. Losses at the gene ends were 6 bases for V and 4 bases for J; bases not matched to a gene: 2. The CDR3 runs 13 residues. CDR3 in DNA: TGTGCTAGTGGAAGGGACAGGGGAGAGACCCAGTACTTC. It specifies CASGRDRGETQYF.

The V and J genes are TRBV19 and TRBJ2-7, with TRBD2 matching 7 bases. V gave up 5 bases and J gave up 5 bases; unmatched junction bases: 6. This CDR3 is 13 amino acids long. Germline values: CDR1 LNHDA, CDR2 SQIVND (reference sequence). The CDR3: CASSGKRGNEQYF. DNA for the CDR3: TGTGCCAGTAGTGGGAAGCGGGGCAACGAGCAGTACTTC.

The rearrangement joins TRBV11-2 to TRBJ2-5; 11 positions agree with TRBD1. The CDR3 covers 16 residues. CDR1 is SGHAT, CDR2 FQNNGV, per germline. V shed 4 bases and J 2 bases; nucleotides not matched to a gene: 6. Here the CDR3 reads CASSSGQGAYQETQYF. The CDR3 DNA sequence: TGTGCCAGCAGCTCAGGACAGGGGGCTTATCAAGAGACCCAGTACTTC.

This clone was counted a few times. The DNA for the CDR3 is TGTGCCAGCAGCAGAGGAGACTATGGCTACACCTTC. This translates into CASSRGDYGYTF. The chain couples TRBV21-1 to TRBJ1-2. TRBV21-1 is reported as a pseudogene. The CDR3 has 12 amino acids.

The rearrangement links TRBV9 to TRBJ1-1; D is possibly TRBD1 (6 bases). The CDR3 totals 15 residues. Trimming took 6 bases from V and 0 from J, leaving 15 bases between them. Germline V gene lookup returns CDR1 SGDLS and CDR2 YYNGEE. Here the CDR3 reads CASTHGRDMNTEAFF. The CDR3 bases are TGTGCCAGCACCCATGGCAGGGACATGAACACTGAAGCTTTCTTT.

The chain is built from TRBV5-8 and TRBJ2-5; the D gene is possibly TRBD1 (5 bases). With 5 bases removed from V and 5 bases from J, the gap between germline ends came to 16 bases. The CDR3 is made up of 14 amino acids. CDR1 and CDR2 from the germline V gene are SGHTS and YDEGEE. The CDR3 bases are TGTGCCAGCAGACAACAGGAATCTCGGGAGACCCAGTACTTC. Residues: CASRQQESRETQYF.